This TCR beta chain appears in the sequencing data of a study of CD8 T cells in ankylosing spondylitis. General study points: A motif of 7 to 9 highly homologous TCR beta variants was seen as apparently characteristic of ankylosing spondylitis blood. According to the report, clones linked to the disease were significantly enriched in matched synovial fluid samples taken from ankylosing spondylitis patients.

The V and J ends lost 6 bases and 1 base, in that order; junction bases with no gene match: 7. This CDR3 is built from 15 residues. Germline V lookup: CDR1 DFQATT, CDR2 SNEGSKA (reference sequence). This clonotype was counted many times. Its antigen is not known. A quantitative 5'-RACE method, one with molecular barcodes, was used to make TCR beta libraries. TCRdb used MiXCR to reprocess the 5' RACE reads, holding one entry per CDR3 protein. The data contain about 170,000 distinct CDR3 sequences, 15% to 20% of them singletons. The chain carries TRBV20-1 and TRBJ2-3; TRBD2 matches at 10 bases. The specimen sequenced was blood, either unsorted or a sorted T cell fraction (not recorded which). This TCR came from a male donor with ankylosing spondylitis or in good health (not recorded which). The CDR3: CSAESGTSGTDTQYF. The CDR3 DNA reads as TGCAGTGCCGAATCCGGGACTAGCGGCACAGATACGCAGTATTTT.